This T cell receptor (beta chain) emerged from a study of blood T cell repertoires in COVID-19. Whole-study context: COVID-19 samples, acute and convalescent, were from the United States, Italy and Spain. T cells, B-cell-depleted T cells, or PBMCs provided the cDNA or gDNA that served as material.

The CDR3 is 15 amino acids. V lost 4 bases and J lost 3, with 15 bases in between. In germline, CDR1 is MDHEN, CDR2 SYDVKM. Authors' processing steps: Nucleated cell counts were estimated from reference gene primer amplification. Profiling relied on immunoSEQ multiplex PCR, and the TCRdb table lists in-frame clones only, not all of them. D and trimming were read from the DNA, whereas the V and J calls and clone size are those reported in that table. The top ten clones hold 5.7% of a sample with approximately 230,000 clones, more than 70% of them seen once. This TCR was recovered from an elderly man with acute or convalescent COVID-19. The chain joins TRBV28 to TRBJ1-1, with a tentative D call TRBD1 (6 bases). The source material was peripheral blood. CDR3 coding DNA: TGTGCCAGCAGTTCGCAGGTACAGGGATACACTGAAGCTTTCTTT. This translates into CASSSQVQGYTEAFF.